Described below is a single TCR beta chain sequence and its context. Its specificity is not known. The CDR3 contains 15 residues. Germline V gives CDR1 KGHSH, CDR2 LQKENI. With 3 bases clipped from V and 10 bases from J, the junction kept 5 bases outside the gene matches. Adult Caucasians living in Nashville, Tennessee made up all of the donors. The data were taken from a study of shared clonotypes between healthy human individuals. Findings of the study overall: Enrolling few donors narrowed the genetic and exposure-history diversity that was represented.

Genomic DNA belonging to each subset was distributed in equal measure over several immunoSEQ plates. Using immunoSEQ multiplex PCR, the repertoire was profiled, and TCRdb retains in-frame clones only, with some absent. The data contain some 530,000 clones, around four fifths of them singletons. The chain has TRBV18 and TRBJ2-1, with TRBD2 identical over 14 bases. Sequences were obtained from PBMCs. The clonotype comes from a woman aged 40 to 50 in good health. Some clones in this sample may be carry-over from other donors' samples. The chain's CDR3 is CASSPGTSGRREQFF. The CDR3 DNA sequence: TGTGCCAGCTCACCGGGGACTAGCGGGAGACGGGAGCAGTTCTTC.